Listed here are 22 T cell receptor beta chains from one sample, sequenced in a study of shared clonotypes between healthy human individuals. The table came from immunoSEQ multiplex PCR; TCRdb's copy has only in-frame clones and leaves some out. The sample has around 530,000 clones, roughly 79% seen once. Sequenced material: PBMCs. These receptors came from a woman aged 40 to 50 in good health. Some clones in this sample may be carry-over from other donors' samples.

Note on this clone: A far larger clone is a single base away, which makes a read error likely. The same CDR3 can be traced to other DNA sequences in this sample. The chain combines TRBV13 with TRBJ2-3; perhaps TRBD2 as D (5 bases). The CDR3 is 15 amino acids. Germline-derived CDR1 and CDR2 are PRHDT and FYEKMQ (reference sequence). The CDR3 bases are TGCGCCAGCAGCCCTTCACTAGGTCCCACAGATACGCAGTATTTT. It yields the protein CASSPSLGPTDTQYF.

This clone showed up just a few times. The chain is built from TRBV4-2 and TRBJ2-5; D gene ambiguous. With the DNA end fitting TRBJ2-7 better, the J assignment may be wrong. In germline, CDR1 is LGHNA, CDR2 YNFKEQ. This CDR3 is 15 amino acids long. CDR3 coding DNA: TGTGCCAGCAGCCAAGAGGCGGAGCCCCCCTACGAGCAGTACTTC. Amino acid sequence: CASSQEAEPPYEQYF.

The chain joins TRBV7-7 to TRBJ2-5; D remains unclear. This CDR3 spans 15 amino acids. CDR1 and CDR2 from the germline V gene are SSHAT and FNYEAQ (reference sequence). The ends were cut back, 0 bases at V and 2 bases at J, with 10 bases in the middle. CDR3 coding DNA: TGTGCCAGCAGCTTAGCCCGATACCCTCAAGAGACCCAGTACTTC. Translated, it gives CASSLARYPQETQYF.

The sample holds one count of this clone. The V gene is TRBV15, the J gene TRBJ2-4, with D hard to call. This CDR3 is built from 14 residues. Germline V gene data show CDR1 as LNHNV and CDR2 as YYDKDF (reference sequence). The germline V and J ends were trimmed by 4 bases and 8 bases, with 15 bases remaining between them. CDR3 in amino acids: CATSTDRATDIQYF. The CDR3 DNA sequence: TGTGCCACCAGCACCGACCGGGCCACAGACATTCAGTACTTC.

The J gene is TRBJ1-5, the V gene TRBV19, with D hard to call. Germline lookup yields CDR1 LNHDA and CDR2 SQIVND (reference sequence). V lost 5 bases and J 5 bases, leaving 10 bases between the germline ends. The CDR3 is made up of 13 amino acids. CDR3 amino acids: CASSASLDQPQHF. The CDR3 nucleotides read TGTGCCAGTAGTGCCAGTTTAGATCAGCCCCAGCATTTT.

This clone was detected once. J is TRBJ2-2 and V is TRBV10-3, with 7 bases fitting TRBD2. Per the germline V gene, CDR1 is ENHRY and CDR2 is SYGVKD. CDR3 length equals 13 residues. V was clipped by 7 bases and J by 4 bases; unmatched bases: 3. In DNA, the CDR3 is TGTGCCATCACTAGCGGACCCACCGGGGAGCTGTTTTTT. Residues: CAITSGPTGELFF.

This chain connects TRBV7-8 to TRBJ2-3; either TRBD1 or TRBD2 may fit D (5 bases each). Germline CDR1 SGHVS, CDR2 FQNEAQ. CDR3 length: 15 amino acids. The ends were cut back, 5 bases at V and 3 bases at J, with 15 bases in the middle. In DNA, the CDR3 is TGTGCCAGCAGCCCTGACAGACGCGGGACAGATACGCAGTATTTT. It specifies CASSPDRRGTDTQYF.

This rearrangement joins TRBV10-3 to TRBJ1-5; TRBD1 agrees at 7 bases. Germline CDR1 ENHRY, CDR2 SYGVKD. CDR3 length: 15 residues. After removal of 7 bases from V and 4 bases from J, the junction contained 10 bases not matched to a gene. In nucleotides, the CDR3 is TGTGCCATCACCCCAACAGGGGTCGGGAATCAGCCCCAGCATTTT. This translates into CAITPTGVGNQPQHF.

This clone was counted between two and nine times. J is TRBJ2-4 and V is TRBV7-2, with unresolved D. This CDR3 comprises 13 residues. From germline, CDR1 is SGHTA and CDR2 FQGNSA. V lost 0 bases and J lost 6, with 6 bases in between. CDR3 region: CASSLAGINIQYF. The CDR3, as DNA: TGTGCCAGCAGCTTAGCGGGCATAAACATTCAGTACTTC.

This clone occurred once. V is TRBV7-6 and J is TRBJ2-7; 12 bases are a match to TRBD1. Germline V lookup: CDR1 SGHVS, CDR2 FNYEAQ. The CDR3 totals 14 residues. The V gene end was trimmed by 3 bases and the J gene end by 6 bases; junction bases not matched to a gene: 3. In DNA form, the CDR3 reads TGTGCCAGCAGCTTTATGGGACAGGGGGCCGAGCAGTACTTC. As protein: CASSFMGQGAEQYF. The full variable domain, completed using reference TRBV7-6 and TRBJ2-7, is GAGVSQSPRYKVTKRGQDVALRCDPISGHVSLYWYRQALGQGPEFLTYFNYEAQQDKSGLPNDRFSAERPEGSISTLTIQRTEQRDSAMYRCASSFMGQGAEQYFGPGTRLTVT.

The V call is TRBV5-1, the J call TRBJ1-5, with no clear D. The CDR3 is made up of 15 amino acids. Trimming stripped 4 bases from V and 0 bases from J, with 11 bases between. CDR1 and CDR2 (germline): SGHRS, YFSETQ. The CDR3 DNA follows: TGCGCCAGCAGCCTATTCGACGCTAGCAATCAGCCCCAGCATTTT. The encoded protein is CASSLFDASNQPQHF. Based on the CDR3 plus reference TRBV5-1 and TRBJ1-5, the full variable domain is KAGVTQTPRYLIKTRGQQVTLSCSPISGHRSVSWYQQTPGQGLQFLFEYFSETQRNKGNFPGRFSGRQFSNSRSEMNVSTLELGDSALYLCASSLFDASNQPQHFGDGTRLSIL.

The sample holds one count of this clone. The chain employs TRBV20-1 and TRBJ2-3; D not certain. Germline lookup yields CDR1 DFQATT and CDR2 SNEGSKA (reference sequence). Trimming took 6 bases from V and 0 from J, leaving 4 bases between them. The CDR3 runs to 11 residues. The CDR3: CSAESTDTQYF. The CDR3 nucleotides are TGCAGTGCGGAAAGCACAGATACGCAGTATTTT.

Regarding this clone: Other nucleotide sequences in the sample specify the same CDR3. This chain links TRBV9 with TRBJ2-5; no clear D. V was clipped by 0 bases and J by 4 bases, with 7 bases between them. Germline CDR1 reads SGDLS; CDR2 reads YYNGEE. The CDR3 sequence is 13 residues long. DNA of the CDR3: TGTGCCAGCAGCGTAGGGGTCCGAGAGACCCAGTACTTC. It specifies CASSVGVRETQYF.

A remark on this clone: The sample holds other DNA sequences that translate to the same CDR3. The J gene is TRBJ1-1, the V gene TRBV6-5, with D possibly matching TRBD1 (5 bases). V lost 4 bases and J 0 bases, leaving 9 bases between the germline ends. The germline V gene has CDR1 MNHEY and CDR2 SVGAGI. The length of the CDR3 is 14 residues. This CDR3 is CASSWAGMNTEAFF. Written as DNA, the CDR3 is TGTGCCAGCAGTTGGGCAGGGATGAACACTGAAGCTTTCTTT.

This sequence joins TRBV9 and TRBJ2-2; D not resolved. This CDR3 comprises 12 residues. V lost 0 bases, J lost 5 bases, and 2 bases lay in between. Germline CDR1 reads SGDLS; CDR2 reads YYNGEE. In DNA, the CDR3 is TGTGCCAGCAGCGTAGCGACCGGGGAGCTGTTTTTT. The encoded protein is CASSVATGELFF.

Points on this clone: The sample has other DNA sequences that encode this CDR3 too. The CDR3 DNA sequence: TGTGCCAGTAGTATACAGGGGAGCACTGAAGCTTTCTTT. Translation gives CASSIQGSTEAFF. This chain connects TRBV19 to TRBJ1-1; the D gene is possibly TRBD1 (6 bases). Trimming removed 2 bases from V and 4 bases from J, with 8 bases in between. The CDR3 loop spans 13 amino acids. Germline lookup yields CDR1 LNHDA and CDR2 SQIVND (reference sequence).

This clone turned up a few times. This chain uses TRBV11-2 with TRBJ2-1; 7 positions match TRBD2. This CDR3 is built from 13 residues. After removal of 4 bases from V and 9 bases from J, the junction contained 6 bases not matched to a gene. Germline V gene data show CDR1 as SGHAT and CDR2 as FQNNGV. CDR3 DNA sequence: TGTGCCAGCAGCTCGGGACTATTCAGTGAGCAGTTCTTC. Translation: CASSSGLFSEQFF.

This rearrangement joins TRBV30 to TRBJ2-7; no clear D. Per germline, CDR1 GTSNPN and CDR2 SVGIG (reference sequence). V was cut by 0 bases and J by 0 bases, with 12 bases left in between. CDR3 length: 15 residues. Here the CDR3 reads CAWSVALGSSYEQYF. DNA of the CDR3: TGTGCCTGGAGTGTCGCCCTGGGAAGCTCCTACGAGCAGTACTTC.

The genes are TRBV5-1 and TRBJ2-2; possible D gene TRBD1, 5 bases. Deletions cut 0 bases from V and 2 bases from J, with 8 bases between. Per germline, CDR1 SGHRS and CDR2 YFSETQ. The CDR3 consists of 15 residues. The CDR3 nucleotides are TGCGCCAGCAGCTTGGGACAGATAAACACCGGGGAGCTGTTTTTT. Translated: CASSLGQINTGELFF.

The V call is TRBV5-1, the J call TRBJ1-2, with 7 bases that match TRBD1. The CDR3 extends over 13 amino acids. Losses at the gene ends were 4 bases for V and 2 bases for J; bases not matched to a gene: 2. Per germline, CDR1 SGHRS and CDR2 YFSETQ. The CDR3 sequence is CASSEQGNYGYTF. The CDR3 bases are TGCGCCAGCAGCGAACAGGGGAACTATGGCTACACCTTC. Full variable domain (outside the CDR3, taken from reference TRBV5-1 and TRBJ1-2): KAGVTQTPRYLIKTRGQQVTLSCSPISGHRSVSWYQQTPGQGLQFLFEYFSETQRNKGNFPGRFSGRQFSNSRSEMNVSTLELGDSALYLCASSEQGNYGYTFGSGTRLTVV.

The rearrangement links TRBV9 to TRBJ2-3; D possibly corresponds to TRBD2 (5 bases). Deletions cut 6 bases from V and 2 bases from J, with 13 bases between. The CDR3 contains 14 residues. From germline, CDR1 is SGDLS and CDR2 YYNGEE. CDR3 loop: CASTNLAATDTQYF. CDR3 nucleotides: TGTGCCAGCACCAATCTAGCCGCCACAGATACGCAGTATTTT.

The chain links TRBV2 to TRBJ2-3; 12 positions match TRBD2. The CDR3 extends over 15 amino acids. With V trimmed by 7 bases and J by 3 bases, 5 bases remained unmatched. Germline CDR1 reads SNHLY; CDR2 reads FYNNEI. CDR3 protein: CASITGLAGTDTQYF. In DNA, the CDR3 is TGTGCCAGCATTACGGGACTAGCGGGTACAGATACGCAGTATTTT.